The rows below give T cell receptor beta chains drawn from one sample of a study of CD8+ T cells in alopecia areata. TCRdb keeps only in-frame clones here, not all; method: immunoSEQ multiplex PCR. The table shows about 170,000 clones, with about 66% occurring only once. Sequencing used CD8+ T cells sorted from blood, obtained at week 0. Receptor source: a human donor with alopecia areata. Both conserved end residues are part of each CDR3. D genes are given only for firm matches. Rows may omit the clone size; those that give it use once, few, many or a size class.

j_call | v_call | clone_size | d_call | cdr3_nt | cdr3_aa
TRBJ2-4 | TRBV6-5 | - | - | TGTGCCAGCAGACCGGGACATCAGAAAAACATTCAGTACTTC | CASRPGHQKNIQYF
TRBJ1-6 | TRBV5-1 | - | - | TGCGCCAGCAGCTTGGGATTCCGAGTTGGGTCACCCCTCCACTTT | CASSLGFRVGSPLHF
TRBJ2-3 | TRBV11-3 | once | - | TGTGCCAGCAGCTCAGGGGGGGCCACAGATACGCAGTATTTT | CASSSGGATDTQYF
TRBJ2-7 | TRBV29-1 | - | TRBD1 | TGCAGCGTTGAGGGGGACAGATACGAGCAGTACTTC | CSVEGDRYEQYF
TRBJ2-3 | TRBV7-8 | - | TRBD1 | TGTGCCAGCAGCCCAAGGGACAGGGGAAGAGGGGATACGCAGTATTTT | CASSPRDRGRGDTQYF
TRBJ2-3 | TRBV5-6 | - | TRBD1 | TGTGCCAGCAGCTTGCCGGAGACAGGGACGCAGTATTTT | CASSLPETGTQYF
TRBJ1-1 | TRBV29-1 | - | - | TGCAGCGCATTAGGAAAAGGTTGGAGTACTGAAGCTTTCTTT | CSALGKGWSTEAFF
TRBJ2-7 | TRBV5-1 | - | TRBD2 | TGCGCCAGCAGCTTGGGTGGGTGGTTGACAGGTATCCGACTAGCGGGTCCCTACGAGCAGTACTTC | CASSLGGWLTGIRLAGPYEQYF
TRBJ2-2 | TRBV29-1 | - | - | TGCAGCGTTGAAGATGACCCATTCGGGAACACCGGGGAGCTGTTTTTT | CSVEDDPFGNTGELFF
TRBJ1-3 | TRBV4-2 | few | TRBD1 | TGTGCCAGCAGCCAAATCCCCCCCCAGGGGGACGGGCTAGGAAGGGCCATATATTTT | CASSQIPPQGDGLGRAIYF
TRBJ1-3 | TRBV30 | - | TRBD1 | TGTGCCTGGAGACAGTTAGCGGGACAGGGATCTGGAAACACCATATATTTT | CAWRQLAGQGSGNTIYF
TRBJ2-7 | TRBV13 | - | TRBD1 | TGTGCCAGCAGCTTAGGACACGACAGGGGGCGGGACGAGCAGTACTTC | CASSLGHDRGRDEQYF
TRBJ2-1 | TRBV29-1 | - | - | TGCAGCGGGAGAACTCGACACAGCTCCTACAATGAGCAGTTCTTC | CSGRTRHSSYNEQFF
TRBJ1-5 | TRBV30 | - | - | TGTGCCTACAAAGACAGCAGCAATCAGCCCCAGCATTTT | CAYKDSSNQPQHF
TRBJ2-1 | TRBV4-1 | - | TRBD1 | TGCGCCAGCAGCCACCCGGGACAGGCGGTAATCTACAATGAGCAGTTCTTC | CASSHPGQAVIYNEQFF
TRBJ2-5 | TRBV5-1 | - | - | TGCGCCAGCAGCAAACTAGGACCGGCAGCGGGTCAAGAGACCCAGTACTTC | CASSKLGPAAGQETQYF
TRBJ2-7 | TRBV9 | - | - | TGTGCCAGCAGCTCCCCGGTGGGTTCACAAAGGTCCTACGAGCAGTACTTC | CASSSPVGSQRSYEQYF
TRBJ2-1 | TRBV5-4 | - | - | TGTGCCAGCAGCCCGAGTACCCGACTACCAACCCCCCACAATGAGCAGTTCTTC | CASSPSTRLPTPHNEQFF
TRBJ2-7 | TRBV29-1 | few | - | TGCAGCGTTGAAGTCCCGGGGATGACCTACGAGCAGTACTTC | CSVEVPGMTYEQYF
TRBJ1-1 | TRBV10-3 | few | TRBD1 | TGTGCCATCAGTGGGACAGGGGTTAAGGGGACTGAAGCTTTCTTT | CAISGTGVKGTEAFF
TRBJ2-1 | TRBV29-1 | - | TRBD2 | TGCAGCGTTGCCAGCGGGGGAACCTTTACCGATGAGCAGTTCTTC | CSVASGGTFTDEQFF
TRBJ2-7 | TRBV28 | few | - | TGTGCCAGCATTGACAGGAGCTCCTACGAGCAGTACTTC | CASIDRSSYEQYF
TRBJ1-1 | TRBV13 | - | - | TGTGCCAGCAGCATGGGACCCAAAGCTTTCTTT | CASSMGPKAFF
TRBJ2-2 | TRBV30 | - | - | TGTGCCTGGAGTTTCTACGGGGAGCTGTTTTTT | CAWSFYGELFF
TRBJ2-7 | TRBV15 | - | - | TGTGCCACCAGCAGAGATAGATCCCACGAGCAGTACTTC | CATSRDRSHEQYF
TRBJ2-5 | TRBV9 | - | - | TGTGCCAGCAGCCCAGGAGGGGACCAGCGAAAGACCCAGTACTTC | CASSPGGDQRKTQYF
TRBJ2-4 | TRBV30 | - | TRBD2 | TGTGCCTGCCAAACTATGGGGACTAGCGGAGTCCTAGCCAAAAACATTCAGTACTTC | CACQTMGTSGVLAKNIQYF
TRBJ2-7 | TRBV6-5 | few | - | TGTGCCAGCAGTCCTCTCGTCGCTTCGCCGGACGAGCAGTACTTC | CASSPLVASPDEQYF